The subject of this entry is one T cell receptor beta chain. Antigen unknown. These data belong to a study of OX40 agonist ivuxolimab in advanced cancers. Overall study results and limits: Among T cells, CD8+ cells averaged more expanded clones than CD4+ cells.

Profiled with immunoSEQ multiplex PCR; TCRdb holds only in-frame clones, not every one. Counted here are about 85,000 clones, 80% to 90% occurring once; the ten biggest clones make up approximately 0.3%. The CDR3 has 15 residues. The trim removed 4 bases at V and 6 bases at J, leaving 6 bases unmatched. Germline CDR1 is SGHTA and CDR2 is FQGNSA. Here the sequenced sample was CD4+ or CD8+ T cells sorted from blood, taken in a trial of the OX40 agonist ivuxolimab. V and J are TRBV7-2 and TRBJ2-1; 10 bases line up with TRBD2. The source of this sequence is an adult with an advanced solid tumor such as melanoma, head and neck, liver or kidney cancer. CDR3 coding DNA: TGTGCCAGCAGCTCTCCGGGACTAGCGATCAATGAGCAGTTCTTC. Residues: CASSSPGLAINEQFF.